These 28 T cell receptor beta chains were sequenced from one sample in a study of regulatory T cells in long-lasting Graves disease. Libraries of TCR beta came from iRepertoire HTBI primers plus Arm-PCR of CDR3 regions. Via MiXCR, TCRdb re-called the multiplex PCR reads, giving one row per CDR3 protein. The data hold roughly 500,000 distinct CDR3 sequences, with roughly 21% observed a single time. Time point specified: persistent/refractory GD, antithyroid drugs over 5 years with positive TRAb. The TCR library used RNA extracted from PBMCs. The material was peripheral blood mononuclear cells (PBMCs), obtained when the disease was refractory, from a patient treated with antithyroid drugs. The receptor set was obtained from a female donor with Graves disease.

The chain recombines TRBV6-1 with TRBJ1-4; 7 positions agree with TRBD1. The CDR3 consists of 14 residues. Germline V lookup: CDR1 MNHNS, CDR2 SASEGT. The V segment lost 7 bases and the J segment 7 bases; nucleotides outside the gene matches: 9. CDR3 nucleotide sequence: TGTGCCAGCACTCAACAGGGGCAGCGTGAAAAACTGTTTTTT. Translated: CASTQQGQREKLFF.

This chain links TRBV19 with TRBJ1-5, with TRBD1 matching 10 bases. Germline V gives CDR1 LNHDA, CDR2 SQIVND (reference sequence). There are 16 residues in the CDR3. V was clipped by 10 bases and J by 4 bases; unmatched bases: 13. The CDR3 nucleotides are TGTGCCACTAGAGCCGGGACAGGGGTAGGAAATCAGCCCCAGCATTTT. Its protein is CATRAGTGVGNQPQHF.

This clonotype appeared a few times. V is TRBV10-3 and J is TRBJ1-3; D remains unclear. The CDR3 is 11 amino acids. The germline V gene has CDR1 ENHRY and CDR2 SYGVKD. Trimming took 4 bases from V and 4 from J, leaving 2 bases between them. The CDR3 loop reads CAISGGNTIYF. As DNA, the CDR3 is TGTGCCATCAGTGGCGGAAACACCATATATTTT.

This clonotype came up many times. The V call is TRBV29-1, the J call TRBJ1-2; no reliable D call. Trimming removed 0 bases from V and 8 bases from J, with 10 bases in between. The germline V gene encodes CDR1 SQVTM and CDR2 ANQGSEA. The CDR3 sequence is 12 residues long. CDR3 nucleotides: TGCAGCGTTGAAGAGATGGGAGAGGGCTACACCTTC. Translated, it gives CSVEEMGEGYTF. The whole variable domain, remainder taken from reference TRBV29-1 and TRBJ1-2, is SAVISQKPSRDICQRGTSLTIQCQVDSQVTMMFWYRQQPGQSLTLIATANQGSEATYESGFVIDKFPISRPNLTFSTLTVSNMSPEDSSIYLCSVEEMGEGYTFGSGTRLTVV.

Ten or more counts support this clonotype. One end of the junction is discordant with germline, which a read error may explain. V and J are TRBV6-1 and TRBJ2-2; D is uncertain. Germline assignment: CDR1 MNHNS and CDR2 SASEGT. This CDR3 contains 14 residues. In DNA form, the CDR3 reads TGTGCCAGCAGAGAAGATTCGAACACCGGGGAGCTGTTTTTT. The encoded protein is CASREDSNTGELFF.

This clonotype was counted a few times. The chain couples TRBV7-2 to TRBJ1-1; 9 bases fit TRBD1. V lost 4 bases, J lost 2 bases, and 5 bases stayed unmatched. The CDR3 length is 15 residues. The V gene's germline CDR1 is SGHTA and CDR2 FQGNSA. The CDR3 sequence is CASSSPDRGNTEAFF. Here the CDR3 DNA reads TGTGCCAGCAGCTCACCGGACAGGGGTAACACTGAAGCTTTCTTT.

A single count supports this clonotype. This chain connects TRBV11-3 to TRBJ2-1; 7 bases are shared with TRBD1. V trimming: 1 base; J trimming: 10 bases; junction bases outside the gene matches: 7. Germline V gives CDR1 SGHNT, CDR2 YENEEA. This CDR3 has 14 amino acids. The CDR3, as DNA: TGTGCCAGCAGCTTAGGTGACAGGGTTATGGAGCAGTTCTTC. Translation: CASSLGDRVMEQFF.

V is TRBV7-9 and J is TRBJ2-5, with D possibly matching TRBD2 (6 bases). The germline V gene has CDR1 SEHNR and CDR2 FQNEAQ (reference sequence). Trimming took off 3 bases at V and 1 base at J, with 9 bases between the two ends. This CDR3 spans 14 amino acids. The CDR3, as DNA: TGTGCCAGCAGCTTCCGTAGCGGCCAAGAGACCCAGTACTTC. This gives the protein CASSFRSGQETQYF. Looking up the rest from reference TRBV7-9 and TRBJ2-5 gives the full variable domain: DTGVSQNPRHKITKRGQNVTFRCDPISEHNRLYWYRQTLGQGPEFLTYFQNEAQLEKSRLLSDRFSAERPKGSFSTLEIQRTEQGDSAMYLCASSFRSGQETQYFGPGTRLLVL.

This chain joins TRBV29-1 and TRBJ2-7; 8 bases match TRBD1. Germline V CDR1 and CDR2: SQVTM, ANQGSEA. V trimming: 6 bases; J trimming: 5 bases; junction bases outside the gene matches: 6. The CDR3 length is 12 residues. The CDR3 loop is CSVRGQGNEQYF. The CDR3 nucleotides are TGCAGCGTCCGTGGACAGGGCAACGAGCAGTACTTC.

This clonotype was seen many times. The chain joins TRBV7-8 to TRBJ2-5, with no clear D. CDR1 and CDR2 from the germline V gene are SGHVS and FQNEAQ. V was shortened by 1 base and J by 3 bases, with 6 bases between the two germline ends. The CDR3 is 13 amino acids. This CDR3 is CASSLVGKETQYF. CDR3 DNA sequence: TGTGCCAGCAGCTTAGTGGGGAAAGAGACCCAGTACTTC.

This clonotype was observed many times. The CDR3 loop is CASSPSGNTGELFF. CDR3 coding DNA: TGTGCCAGCAGTCCAAGCGGGAACACCGGGGAGCTGTTTTTT. This rearrangement joins TRBV28 to TRBJ2-2; D may be TRBD2 (5 bases). V gave up 5 bases and J gave up 1 base, with 8 bases separating them. Per germline, CDR1 MDHEN and CDR2 SYDVKM. This CDR3 comprises 14 residues.

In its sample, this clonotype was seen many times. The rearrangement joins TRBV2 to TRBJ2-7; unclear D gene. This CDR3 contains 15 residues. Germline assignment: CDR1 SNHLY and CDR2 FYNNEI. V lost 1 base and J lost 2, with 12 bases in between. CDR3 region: CASSEGRLTAYEQYF. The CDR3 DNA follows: TGTGCCAGCAGTGAAGGCAGGCTTACTGCCTACGAGCAGTACTTC.

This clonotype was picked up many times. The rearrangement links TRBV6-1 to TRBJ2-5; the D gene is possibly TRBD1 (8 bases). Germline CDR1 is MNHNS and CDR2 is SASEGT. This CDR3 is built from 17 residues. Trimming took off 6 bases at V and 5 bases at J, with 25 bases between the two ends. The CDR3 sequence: CASSPSPGQGGWETQYF. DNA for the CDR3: TGTGCCAGCAGCCCCAGCCCAGGACAGGGAGGGTGGGAGACCCAGTACTTC.

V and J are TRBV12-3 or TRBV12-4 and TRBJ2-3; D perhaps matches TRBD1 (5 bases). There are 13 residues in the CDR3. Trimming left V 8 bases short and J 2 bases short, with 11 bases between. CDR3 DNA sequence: TGTGCCAGCCGGACAAGTCCCACAGATACGCAGTATTTT. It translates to CASRTSPTDTQYF.

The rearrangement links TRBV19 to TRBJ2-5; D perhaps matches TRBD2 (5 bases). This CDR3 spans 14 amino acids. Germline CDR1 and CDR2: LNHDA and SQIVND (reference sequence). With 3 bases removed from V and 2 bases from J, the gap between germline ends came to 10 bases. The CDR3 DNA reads TGTGCCAGTAGTATTAGTGGCGGGCAAGAGACCCAGTACTTC. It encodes CASSISGGQETQYF.

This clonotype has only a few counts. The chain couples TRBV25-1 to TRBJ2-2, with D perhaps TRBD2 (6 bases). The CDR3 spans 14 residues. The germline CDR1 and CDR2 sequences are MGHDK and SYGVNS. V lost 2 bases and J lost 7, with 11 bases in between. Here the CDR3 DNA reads TGTGCCAGCAGTGAAAGTGGGGGGAGCGGGGAGCTGTTTTTT. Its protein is CASSESGGSGELFF.

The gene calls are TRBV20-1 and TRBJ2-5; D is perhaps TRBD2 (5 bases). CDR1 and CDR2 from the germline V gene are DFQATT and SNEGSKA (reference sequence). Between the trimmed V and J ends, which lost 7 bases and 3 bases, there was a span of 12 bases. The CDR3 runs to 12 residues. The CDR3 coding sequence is TGCAGTGGGTCTAAGGGAGAAGAGACCCAGTACTTC. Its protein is CSGSKGEETQYF.

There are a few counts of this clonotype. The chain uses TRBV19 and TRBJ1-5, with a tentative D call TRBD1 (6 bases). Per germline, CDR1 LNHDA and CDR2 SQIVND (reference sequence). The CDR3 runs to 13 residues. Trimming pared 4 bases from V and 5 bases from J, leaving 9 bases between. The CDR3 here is CASSTEGDQPQHF. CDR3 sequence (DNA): TGTGCCAGTAGTACCGAGGGGGATCAGCCCCAGCATTTT.

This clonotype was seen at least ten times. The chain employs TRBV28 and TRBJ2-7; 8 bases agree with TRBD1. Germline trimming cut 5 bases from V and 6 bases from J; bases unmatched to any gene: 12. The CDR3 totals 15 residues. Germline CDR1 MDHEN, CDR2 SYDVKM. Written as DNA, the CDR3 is TGTGCCAGCAGTACCCTCCTGGGACAGGTTGGCGAGCAGTACTTC. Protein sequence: CASSTLLGQVGEQYF.

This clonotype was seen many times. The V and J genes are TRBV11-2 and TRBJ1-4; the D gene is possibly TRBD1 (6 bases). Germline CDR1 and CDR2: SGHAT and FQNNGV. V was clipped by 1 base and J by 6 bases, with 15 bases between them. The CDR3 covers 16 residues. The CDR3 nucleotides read TGTGCCAGCAGCTTAGCTCCGACAGGACTTTATGAAAAACTGTTTTTT. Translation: CASSLAPTGLYEKLFF.

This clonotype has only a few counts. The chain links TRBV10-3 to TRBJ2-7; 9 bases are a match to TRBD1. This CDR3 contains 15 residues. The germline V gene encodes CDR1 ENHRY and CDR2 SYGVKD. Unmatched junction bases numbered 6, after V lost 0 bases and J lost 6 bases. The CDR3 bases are TGTGCCATCAGTGAGTCGGGACAGGGACAGATCGAGCAGTACTTC. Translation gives CAISESGQGQIEQYF.

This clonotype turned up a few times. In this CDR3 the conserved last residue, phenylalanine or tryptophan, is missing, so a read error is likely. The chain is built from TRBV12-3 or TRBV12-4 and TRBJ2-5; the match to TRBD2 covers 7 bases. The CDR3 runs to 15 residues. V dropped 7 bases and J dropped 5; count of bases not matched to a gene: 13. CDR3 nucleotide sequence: TGTGCCAGCACCTTTGGGAGGGGCGTTAAGGAGACCCAGTACTCC. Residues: CASTFGRGVKETQYS.

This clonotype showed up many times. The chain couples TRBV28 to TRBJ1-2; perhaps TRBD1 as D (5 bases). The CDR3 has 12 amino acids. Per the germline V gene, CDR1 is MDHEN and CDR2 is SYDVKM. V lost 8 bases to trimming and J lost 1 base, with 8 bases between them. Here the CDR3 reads CASLDSNYGYTF. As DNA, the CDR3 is TGTGCCAGCCTAGACAGTAACTATGGCTACACCTTC.

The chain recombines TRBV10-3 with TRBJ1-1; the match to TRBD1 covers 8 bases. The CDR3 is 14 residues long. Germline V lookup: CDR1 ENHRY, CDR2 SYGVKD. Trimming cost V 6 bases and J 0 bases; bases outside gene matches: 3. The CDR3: CAIRPGGMNTEAFF. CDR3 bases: TGTGCCATCAGACCAGGGGGCATGAACACTGAAGCTTTCTTT.

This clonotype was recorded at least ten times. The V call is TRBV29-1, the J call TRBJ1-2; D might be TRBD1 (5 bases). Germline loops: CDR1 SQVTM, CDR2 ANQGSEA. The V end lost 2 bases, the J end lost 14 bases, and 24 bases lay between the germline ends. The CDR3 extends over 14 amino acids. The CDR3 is CSVEMRIVVGPPTF. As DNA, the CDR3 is TGCAGCGTTGAAATGAGGATAGTAGTGGGGCCTCCTACCTTC.

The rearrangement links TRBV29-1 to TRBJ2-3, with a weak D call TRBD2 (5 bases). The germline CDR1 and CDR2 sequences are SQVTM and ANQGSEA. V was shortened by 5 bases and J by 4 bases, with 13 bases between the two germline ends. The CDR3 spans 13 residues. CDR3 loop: CSVLRAVADTQYF. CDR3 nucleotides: TGCAGCGTTTTGAGGGCCGTCGCAGATACGCAGTATTTT.

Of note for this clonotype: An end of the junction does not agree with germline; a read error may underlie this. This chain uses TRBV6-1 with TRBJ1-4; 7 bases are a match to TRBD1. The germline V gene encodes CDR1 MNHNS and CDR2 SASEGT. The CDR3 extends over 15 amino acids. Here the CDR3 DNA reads TGTGCCAGCAGTGAAGCCCAGGGGGTTAGTGAAAAACTGGTTTTT. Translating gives CASSEAQGVSEKLVF.

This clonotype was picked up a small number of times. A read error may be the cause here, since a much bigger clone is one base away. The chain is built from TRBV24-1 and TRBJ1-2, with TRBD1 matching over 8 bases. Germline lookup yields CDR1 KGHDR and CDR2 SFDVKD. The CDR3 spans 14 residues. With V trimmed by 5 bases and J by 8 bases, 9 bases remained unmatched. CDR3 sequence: CATSGSDRAGGYTF. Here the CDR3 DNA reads TGTGCCACCAGTGGTTCGGACAGGGCGGGAGGCTACACCTTC.